Below are 15 T cell receptor beta chains sequenced from a single sample in a study of blood T cell repertoires in COVID-19. TCRdb's table, derived via immunoSEQ multiplex PCR, lists solely in-frame clones and lacks some. Here the sample spans more than 30,000 clones, around 96% being singletons. Sequencing was carried out using peripheral blood. The receptors were gathered from a human donor with active COVID-19. The donor label of this sample is uncertain.

This clone was seen once. The V gene is TRBV7-6, the J gene TRBJ2-5; 9 bases align to TRBD1. CDR3 size: 15 residues. The V and J ends lost 5 bases and 5 bases, in that order; junction bases with no gene match: 9. Germline V gene data show CDR1 as SGHVS and CDR2 as FNYEAQ. In DNA, the CDR3 is TGTGCCAGCAGCACTTATACAGGGGGCGGGGAGACCCAGTACTTC. This encodes CASSTYTGGGETQYF.

The gene calls are TRBV19 and TRBJ1-6; 7 bases match TRBD1. There are 14 residues in the CDR3. With V trimmed by 3 bases and J by 5 bases, 1 base remained unmatched. Germline V gene data show CDR1 as LNHDA and CDR2 as SQIVND (reference sequence). CDR3 sequence (DNA): TGTGCCAGTAGTATCCAGGGGGATAATTCACCCCTCCACTTT. Translating it yields CASSIQGDNSPLHF.

This CDR3 is CASSLVGQAYEQYF. CDR3 DNA sequence: TGTGCCAGCAGCTTGGTGGGACAGGCCTACGAGCAGTACTTC. V and J are TRBV5-6 and TRBJ2-7, with 8 bases that match TRBD1. The CDR3 length is 14 residues. CDR1 and CDR2 from the germline V gene are SGHDT and YYEEEE. The V and J ends lost 0 bases and 2 bases, in that order; junction bases with no gene match: 1.

V gene TRBV7-9 combines with J gene TRBJ1-5; TRBD1 might be the D (5 bases). V lost 4 bases to trimming and J lost 4 bases, with 8 bases between them. The length of the CDR3 is 13 residues. Germline CDR1 and CDR2: SEHNR and FQNEAQ (reference sequence). The CDR3 bases are TGTGCCAGCAGCTCAGGGTGGAATCAGCCCCAGCATTTT. Translating gives CASSSGWNQPQHF.

The V and J genes are TRBV7-9 and TRBJ2-7; no firm D call. The germline V gene has CDR1 SEHNR and CDR2 FQNEAQ (reference sequence). V lost 6 bases and J lost 5, with 5 bases in between. The CDR3 totals 10 residues. In DNA, the CDR3 is TGTGCCAGCAGTCCGGACGAGCAGTACTTC. This gives the protein CASSPDEQYF. Drawing the rest from reference TRBV7-9 and TRBJ2-7, the complete variable domain is DTGVSQNPRHKITKRGQNVTFRCDPISEHNRLYWYRQTLGQGPEFLTYFQNEAQLEKSRLLSDRFSAERPKGSFSTLEIQRTEQGDSAMYLCASSPDEQYFGPGTRLTVT.

The chain joins TRBV7-2 to TRBJ1-4, with D hard to call. CDR3 length: 14 amino acids. From germline, CDR1 is SGHTA and CDR2 FQGNSA. The ends were cut back, 6 bases at V and 3 bases at J, with 11 bases in the middle. The DNA of the CDR3 is TGTGCCAGCAGTTGGGCAGACGCTAATGAAAAACTGTTTTTT. Amino acids: CASSWADANEKLFF.

This chain links TRBV7-2 with TRBJ2-1; D uncertain. The CDR3 totals 13 residues. Germline values: CDR1 SGHTA, CDR2 FQGNSA. V was pared by 1 base and J by 7 bases, with 8 bases between. The CDR3 DNA is TGTGCCAGCAGCTTAGTTGTCGAGAATGAGCAGTTCTTC. This encodes CASSLVVENEQFF.

The CDR3 DNA follows: TGTGCCATCAGTTTAGCGGGGGCCACAGATACGCAGTATTTT. It codes for CAISLAGATDTQYF. The rearrangement joins TRBV10-3 to TRBJ2-3; the match to TRBD2 covers 9 bases. Germline CDR1 ENHRY, CDR2 SYGVKD. The CDR3 loop spans 14 amino acids. J gave up 2 bases and V 5 bases, and 2 bases lay outside the gene matches.

The genes are TRBV18 and TRBJ2-7; a possible D gene is TRBD1 (7 bases). CDR1 KGHSH and CDR2 LQKENI come from the germline V gene. This CDR3 comprises 14 residues. V was pared by 2 bases and J by 3 bases, with 11 bases between. CDR3 protein: CASSPSRGDYEQYF. CDR3 DNA sequence: TGTGCCAGCTCACCATCCAGGGGGGACTACGAGCAGTACTTC.

V is TRBV7-9 and J is TRBJ2-7, with TRBD1 identical over 8 bases. The V gene's germline CDR1 is SEHNR and CDR2 FQNEAQ (reference sequence). There are 15 residues in the CDR3. J was trimmed by 2 bases and V by 2 bases; bases with no gene match: 5. The CDR3, as DNA: TGTGCCAGCAGCTTACCCCAGGGGGCCACCTACGAGCAGTACTTC. This translates into CASSLPQGATYEQYF. Full variable domain (remainder filled in from reference TRBV7-9 and TRBJ2-7): DTGVSQNPRHKITKRGQNVTFRCDPISEHNRLYWYRQTLGQGPEFLTYFQNEAQLEKSRLLSDRFSAERPKGSFSTLEIQRTEQGDSAMYLCASSLPQGATYEQYFGPGTRLTVT.

The genes are TRBV27 and TRBJ2-3, with D perhaps TRBD2 (8 bases). CDR1 and CDR2 (germline): MNHEY, SMNVEV (reference sequence). The CDR3 runs 15 residues. The V and J ends lost 6 bases and 4 bases respectively, with 17 bases between them. In nucleotides, the CDR3 is TGTGCCAGCAGAGGGGGCGGGGGGCGCCCAGATACGCAGTATTTT. Its protein is CASRGGGGRPDTQYF.

This clone appeared once. The chain uses TRBV6-2 or TRBV6-3 and TRBJ2-5; D not certain. The germline gives CDR1 MNHEY, CDR2 SVGEGT. This CDR3 comprises 15 residues. V lost 2 bases to trimming and J lost 0 bases, with 10 bases between them. For the CDR3, the DNA is TGTGCCAGCAGTTACCATCAACGGGACCAAGAGACCCAGTACTTC. Amino acids: CASSYHQRDQETQYF.

The gene calls are TRBV5-4 and TRBJ1-1; 7 bases match TRBD1. This CDR3 contains 15 residues. Germline loops: CDR1 SGHNT, CDR2 YYREEE (reference sequence). With V trimmed by 5 bases and J by 1 base, 8 bases remained unmatched. The CDR3 DNA follows: TGTGCCAGCAGTCTGGGGACAGCCCGGAACACTGAAGCTTTCTTT. This gives the protein CASSLGTARNTEAFF. The entire variable domain, with the rest obtained from reference TRBV5-4 and TRBJ1-1, is as follows: ETGVTQSPTHLIKTRGQQVTLRCSSQSGHNTVSWYQQALGQGPQFIFQYYREEENGRGNFPPRFSGLQFPNYSSELNVNALELDDSALYLCASSLGTARNTEAFFGQGTRLTVV.

V and J are TRBV2 and TRBJ1-5; 7 bases fit TRBD1. CDR1 and CDR2 from the germline V gene are SNHLY and FYNNEI. Unmatched junction bases numbered 10, after V lost 5 bases and J lost 3 bases. CDR3 length: 16 residues. CDR3 residues: CASSWDSEANNQPQHF. The CDR3 region has the DNA TGTGCCAGCAGTTGGGACAGCGAAGCGAACAATCAGCCCCAGCATTTT.

This chain connects TRBV27 to TRBJ2-3, with 9 bases lining up with TRBD2. The V gene's germline CDR1 is MNHEY and CDR2 SMNVEV (reference sequence). The V gene end was trimmed by 7 bases and the J gene end by 0 bases; junction bases not matched to a gene: 8. This CDR3 comprises 16 residues. CDR3 DNA: TGTGCCAGCATGAGGGGGAGCGGGGGGAGCACAGATACGCAGTATTTT. It codes for CASMRGSGGSTDTQYF.